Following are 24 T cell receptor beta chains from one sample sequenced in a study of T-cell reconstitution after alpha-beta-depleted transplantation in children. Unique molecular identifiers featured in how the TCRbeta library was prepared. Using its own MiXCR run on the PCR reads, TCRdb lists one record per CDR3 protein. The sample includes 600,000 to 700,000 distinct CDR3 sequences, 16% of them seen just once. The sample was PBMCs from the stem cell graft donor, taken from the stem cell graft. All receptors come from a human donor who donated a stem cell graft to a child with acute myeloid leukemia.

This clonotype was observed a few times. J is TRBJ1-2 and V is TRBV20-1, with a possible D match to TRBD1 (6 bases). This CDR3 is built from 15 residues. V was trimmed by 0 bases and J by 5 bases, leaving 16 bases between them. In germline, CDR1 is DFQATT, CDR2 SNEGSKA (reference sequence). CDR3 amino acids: CSARDFGRGEYGYTF. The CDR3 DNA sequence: TGCAGTGCTAGAGATTTTGGCAGGGGAGAATATGGCTACACCTTC.

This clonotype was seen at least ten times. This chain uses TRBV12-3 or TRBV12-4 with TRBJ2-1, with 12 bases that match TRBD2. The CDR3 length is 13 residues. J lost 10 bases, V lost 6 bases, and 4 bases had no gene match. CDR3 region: CASSLGTSGEQFF. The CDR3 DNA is TGTGCCAGCAGCCTAGGGACTAGCGGGGAGCAGTTCTTC.

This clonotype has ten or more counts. The CDR3 here is CSVARSGGALDTQYF. CDR3 bases: TGCAGCGTTGCCAGAAGCGGGGGGGCCTTAGATACGCAGTATTTT. The J gene is TRBJ2-3, the V gene TRBV29-1; TRBD2 aligns across 10 bases. The germline gives CDR1 SQVTM, CDR2 ANQGSEA. The CDR3 length is 15 residues. V was clipped by 4 bases and J by 5 bases; unmatched bases: 9.

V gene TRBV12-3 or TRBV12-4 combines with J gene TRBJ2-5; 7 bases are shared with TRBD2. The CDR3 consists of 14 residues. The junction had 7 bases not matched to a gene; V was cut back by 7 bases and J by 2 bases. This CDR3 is CASIRGGIQETQYF. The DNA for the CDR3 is TGTGCCAGCATCCGCGGGGGTATTCAAGAGACCCAGTACTTC.

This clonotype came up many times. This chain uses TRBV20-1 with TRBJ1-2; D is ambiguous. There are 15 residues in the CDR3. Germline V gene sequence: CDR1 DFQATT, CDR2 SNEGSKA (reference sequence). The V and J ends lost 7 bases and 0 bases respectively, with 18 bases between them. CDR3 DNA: TGCAGTGTTCAAGACGGACGCAATCCTAACTATGGCTACACCTTC. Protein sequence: CSVQDGRNPNYGYTF.

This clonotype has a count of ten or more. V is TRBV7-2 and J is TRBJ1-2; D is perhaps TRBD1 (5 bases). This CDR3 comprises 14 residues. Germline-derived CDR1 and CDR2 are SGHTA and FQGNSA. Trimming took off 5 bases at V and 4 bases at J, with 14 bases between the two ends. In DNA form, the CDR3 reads TGTGCCAGCAGCCCGCGGGGGGACCGCTATGGCTACACCTTC. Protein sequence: CASSPRGDRYGYTF.

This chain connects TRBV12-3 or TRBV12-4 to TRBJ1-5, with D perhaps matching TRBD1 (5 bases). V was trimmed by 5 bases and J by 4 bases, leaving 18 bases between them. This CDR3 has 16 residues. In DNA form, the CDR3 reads TGTGCCAGCAGTCCCCCCGGGGGTCGCTTAAATCAGCCCCAGCATTTT. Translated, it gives CASSPPGGRLNQPQHF.

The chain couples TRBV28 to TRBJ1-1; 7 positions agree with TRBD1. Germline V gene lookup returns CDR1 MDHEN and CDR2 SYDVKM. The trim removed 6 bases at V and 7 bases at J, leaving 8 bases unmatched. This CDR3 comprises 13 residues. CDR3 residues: CASRHDREGEAFF. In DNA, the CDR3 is TGTGCCAGCAGACATGACAGGGAGGGTGAAGCTTTCTTT.

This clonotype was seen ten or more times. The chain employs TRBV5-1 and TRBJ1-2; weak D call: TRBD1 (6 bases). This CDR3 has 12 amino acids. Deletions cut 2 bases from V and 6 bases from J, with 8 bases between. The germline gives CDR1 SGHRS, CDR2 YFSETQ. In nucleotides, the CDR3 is TGCGCCAGCAGCTTACAGGGAAATGGCTACACCTTC. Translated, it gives CASSLQGNGYTF. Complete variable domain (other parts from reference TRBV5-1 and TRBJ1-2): KAGVTQTPRYLIKTRGQQVTLSCSPISGHRSVSWYQQTPGQGLQFLFEYFSETQRNKGNFPGRFSGRQFSNSRSEMNVSTLELGDSALYLCASSLQGNGYTFGSGTRLTVV.

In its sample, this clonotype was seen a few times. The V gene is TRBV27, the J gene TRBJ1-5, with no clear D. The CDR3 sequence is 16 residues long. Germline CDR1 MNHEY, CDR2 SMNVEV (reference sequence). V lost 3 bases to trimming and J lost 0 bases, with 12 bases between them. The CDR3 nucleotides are TGTGCCAGCAGTTTTGGGCCCCCGGGTAGCAATCAGCCCCAGCATTTT. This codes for CASSFGPPGSNQPQHF.

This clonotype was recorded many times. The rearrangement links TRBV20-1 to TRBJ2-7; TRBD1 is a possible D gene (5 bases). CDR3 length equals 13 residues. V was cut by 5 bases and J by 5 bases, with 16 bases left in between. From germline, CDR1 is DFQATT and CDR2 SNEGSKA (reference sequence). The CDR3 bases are TGCAGTGCTTACATTCAGGGTATCCACGAGCAGTACTTC. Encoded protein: CSAYIQGIHEQYF.

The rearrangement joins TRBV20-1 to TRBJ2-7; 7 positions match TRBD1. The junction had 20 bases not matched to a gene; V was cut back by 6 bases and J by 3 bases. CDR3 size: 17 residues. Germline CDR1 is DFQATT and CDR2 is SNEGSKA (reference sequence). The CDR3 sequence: CSAQECRGQTYHYEQYV. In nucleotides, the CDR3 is TGCAGTGCCCAAGAGTGCCGGGGACAGACATACCACTACGAGCAGTACGTC.

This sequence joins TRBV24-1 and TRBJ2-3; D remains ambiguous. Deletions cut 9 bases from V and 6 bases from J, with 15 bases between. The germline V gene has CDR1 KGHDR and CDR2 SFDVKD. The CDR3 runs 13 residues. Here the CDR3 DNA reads TGTGCCACCGGCGACGAAGGGCCCGATACGCAGTATTTT. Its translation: CATGDEGPDTQYF.

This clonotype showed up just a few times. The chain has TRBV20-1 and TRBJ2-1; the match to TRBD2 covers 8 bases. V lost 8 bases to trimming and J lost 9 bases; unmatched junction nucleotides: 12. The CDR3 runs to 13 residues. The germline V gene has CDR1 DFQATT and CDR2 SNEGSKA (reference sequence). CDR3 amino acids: CSTTGGDDTEQFF. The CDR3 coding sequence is TGCAGTACCACGGGGGGGGACGACACTGAGCAGTTCTTC.

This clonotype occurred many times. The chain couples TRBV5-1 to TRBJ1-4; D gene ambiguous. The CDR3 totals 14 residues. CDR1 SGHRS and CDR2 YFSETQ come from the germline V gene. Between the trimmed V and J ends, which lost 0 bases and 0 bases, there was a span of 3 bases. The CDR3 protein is CASSLDATNEKLFF. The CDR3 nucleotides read TGCGCCAGCAGCTTGGATGCAACTAATGAAAAACTGTTTTTT.

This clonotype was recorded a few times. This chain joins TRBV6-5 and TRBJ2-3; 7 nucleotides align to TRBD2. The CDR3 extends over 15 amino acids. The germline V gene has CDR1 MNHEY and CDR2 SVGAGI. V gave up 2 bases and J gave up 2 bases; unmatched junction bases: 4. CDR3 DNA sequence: TGTGCCAGCAGTTACGGCGGGGGATACACAGATACGCAGTATTTT. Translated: CASSYGGGYTDTQYF.

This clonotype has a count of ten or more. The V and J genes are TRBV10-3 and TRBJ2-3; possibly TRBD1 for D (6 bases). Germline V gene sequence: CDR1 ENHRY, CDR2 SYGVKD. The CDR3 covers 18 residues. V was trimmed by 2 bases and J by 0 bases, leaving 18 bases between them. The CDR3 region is CAISERGWRKTSTDTQYF. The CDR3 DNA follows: TGTGCCATCAGTGAGAGGGGGTGGCGGAAAACTAGCACAGATACGCAGTATTTT.

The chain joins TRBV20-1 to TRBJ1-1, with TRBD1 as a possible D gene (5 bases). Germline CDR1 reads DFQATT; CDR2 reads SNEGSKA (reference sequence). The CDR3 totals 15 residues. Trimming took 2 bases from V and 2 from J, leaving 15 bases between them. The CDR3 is CSARSPLRGNTEAFF. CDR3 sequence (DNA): TGCAGTGCTAGAAGCCCCTTGAGGGGAAACACTGAAGCTTTCTTT.

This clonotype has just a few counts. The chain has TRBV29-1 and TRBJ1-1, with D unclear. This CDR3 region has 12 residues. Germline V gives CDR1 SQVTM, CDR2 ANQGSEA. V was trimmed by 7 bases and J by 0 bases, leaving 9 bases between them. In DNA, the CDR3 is TGCAGCGCCCTGACACTGAACACTGAAGCTTTCTTT. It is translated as CSALTLNTEAFF. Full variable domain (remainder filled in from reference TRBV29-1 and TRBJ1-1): SAVISQKPSRDICQRGTSLTIQCQVDSQVTMMFWYRQQPGQSLTLIATANQGSEATYESGFVIDKFPISRPNLTFSTLTVSNMSPEDSSIYLCSALTLNTEAFFGQGTRLTVV.

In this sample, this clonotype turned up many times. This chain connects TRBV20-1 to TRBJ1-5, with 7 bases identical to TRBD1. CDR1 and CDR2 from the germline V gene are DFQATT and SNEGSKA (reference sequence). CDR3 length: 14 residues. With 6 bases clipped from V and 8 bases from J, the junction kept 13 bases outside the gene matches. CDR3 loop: CSAHKVRGQEPQHF. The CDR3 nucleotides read TGCAGTGCCCATAAGGTGAGGGGGCAAGAGCCCCAGCATTTT.

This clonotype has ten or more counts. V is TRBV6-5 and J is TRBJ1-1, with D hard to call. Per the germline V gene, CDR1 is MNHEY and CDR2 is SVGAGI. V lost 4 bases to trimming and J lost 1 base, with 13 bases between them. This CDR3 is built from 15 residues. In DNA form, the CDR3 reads TGTGCCAGCAGTTCCTTTCCGACCAAGAACACTGAAGCTTTCTTT. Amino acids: CASSSFPTKNTEAFF.

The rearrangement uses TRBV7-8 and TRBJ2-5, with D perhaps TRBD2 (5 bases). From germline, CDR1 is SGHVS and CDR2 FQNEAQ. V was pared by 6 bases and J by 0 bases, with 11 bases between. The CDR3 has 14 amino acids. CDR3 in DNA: TGTGCCAGCAGTCACTACGGGGACCAAGAGACCCAGTACTTC. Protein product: CASSHYGDQETQYF. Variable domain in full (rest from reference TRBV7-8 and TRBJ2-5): GAGVSQSPRYKVAKRGQDVALRCDPISGHVSLFWYQQALGQGPEFLTYFQNEAQLDKSGLPSDRFFAERPEGSVSTLKIQRTQQEDSAVYLCASSHYGDQETQYFGPGTRLLVL.

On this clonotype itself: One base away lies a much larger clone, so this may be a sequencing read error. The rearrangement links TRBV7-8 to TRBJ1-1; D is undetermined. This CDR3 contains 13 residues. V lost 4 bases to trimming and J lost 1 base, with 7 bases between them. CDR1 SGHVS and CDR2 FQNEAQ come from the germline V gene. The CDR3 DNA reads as TGTGCCAGCAGCTCGGACTCGAACACTGAAGCTTTCTTT. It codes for CASSSDSNTEAFF.

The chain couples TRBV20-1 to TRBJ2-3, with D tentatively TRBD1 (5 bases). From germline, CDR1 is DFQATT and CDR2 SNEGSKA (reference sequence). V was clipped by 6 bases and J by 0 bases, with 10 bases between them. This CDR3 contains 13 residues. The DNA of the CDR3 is TGCAGTGCCCAGGGATTGAGCACAGATACGCAGTATTTT. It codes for CSAQGLSTDTQYF.